This entry lists 7 T cell receptor beta chains sequenced from one sample in a study of CD8 T cells in Susac syndrome. Random hexamers were used to reverse transcribe roughly 0.45 to 1 ug of RNA. MiXCR, run by TCRdb on the immunoSEQ multiplex PCR reads, gives a single entry per CDR3 protein. The repertoire holds 100,000 or so distinct CDR3 sequences, about 93% seen once, with less than 0.4% in the top ten. Sample: CD4+ T cells from PBMCs. The origin of the receptors is a human donor with Susac syndrome.

This clonotype was observed a single time. This rearrangement joins TRBV30 to TRBJ2-5; possibly TRBD1 for D (6 bases). Germline V gene sequence: CDR1 GTSNPN, CDR2 SVGIG (reference sequence). The V gene lost 0 bases and the J gene lost 4 bases, with 9 bases spanning the gap. The length of the CDR3 is 13 residues. CDR3 nucleotide sequence: TGTGCCTGGAGTGTAGTCAGGGGAGAGACCCAGTACTTC. It yields the protein CAWSVVRGETQYF.

V is TRBV7-8 and J is TRBJ2-7; D might be TRBD2 (6 bases). Trimming left V 4 bases short and J 5 bases short, with 18 bases between. This CDR3 has 15 amino acids. Germline lookup yields CDR1 SGHVS and CDR2 FQNEAQ. CDR3 residues: CASSSRRLVADEQYF. The CDR3 DNA reads TGTGCCAGCAGCTCCCGCAGACTAGTAGCGGACGAGCAGTACTTC.

J is TRBJ2-5 and V is TRBV20-1; 9 nucleotides line up with TRBD2. Germline loops: CDR1 DFQATT, CDR2 SNEGSKA (reference sequence). The CDR3 is made up of 14 amino acids. V shed 5 bases and J 5 bases; nucleotides not matched to a gene: 9. The CDR3: CSALAGATLETQYF. The CDR3 DNA follows: TGCAGTGCTTTAGCGGGGGCGACCCTGGAGACCCAGTACTTC.

The chain is built from TRBV30 and TRBJ1-2; possibly TRBD1 for D (5 bases). CDR1 is GTSNPN, CDR2 SVGIG, per germline (reference sequence). V dropped 3 bases and J dropped 4 bases, with 12 bases sitting between them. This CDR3 has 13 amino acids. The DNA of the CDR3 is TGTGCCTGGAGCTCGGGGACCGGCTATGGCTACACCTTC. It encodes CAWSSGTGYGYTF.

V is TRBV5-8 and J is TRBJ1-5; TRBD1 is a possible D gene (6 bases). Germline lookup yields CDR1 SGHTS and CDR2 YDEGEE. The V end was cut by 4 bases, the J end by 11 bases, with 13 bases between. The CDR3 totals 12 residues. The CDR3 region has the DNA TGTGCCAGCAGCCAAGGACAGATCACCCAGCATTTT. Amino acids: CASSQGQITQHF.

The chain is built from TRBV30 and TRBJ1-2; a weak D match, TRBD1 (5 bases). Germline-derived CDR1 and CDR2 are GTSNPN and SVGIG (reference sequence). The CDR3 has 13 residues. V lost 3 bases and J 2 bases, leaving 10 bases between the germline ends. This chain's CDR3 is CAWSSGANYGYTF. CDR3 sequence (DNA): TGTGCCTGGAGCTCCGGGGCCAACTATGGCTACACCTTC. Supplemented by reference TRBV30 and TRBJ1-2, the full variable domain reads SQTIHQWPATLVQPVGSPLSLECTVEGTSNPNLYWYRQAAGRGLQLLFYSVGIGQISSEVPQNLSASRPQDRQFILSSKKLLLSDSGFYLCAWSSGANYGYTFGSGTRLTVV.

This chain connects TRBV29-1 to TRBJ1-4, with TRBD1 matching over 9 bases. J gave up 8 bases and V 0 bases, and 4 bases lay outside the gene matches. Germline V gene lookup returns CDR1 SQVTM and CDR2 ANQGSEA. The CDR3 is 14 amino acids. This CDR3 reads CSVEEGQGHEKLFF. DNA for the CDR3: TGCAGCGTTGAAGAGGGACAGGGACACGAAAAACTGTTTTTT.